Sequencing of this T cell receptor (beta chain) was carried out in a study of control samples from healthy donors and cancer patients. The ends were cut back, 0 bases at V and 4 bases at J, with 16 bases in the middle. CDR1 PRHDT and CDR2 FYEKMQ come from the germline V gene (reference sequence). This CDR3 is built from 17 residues. Clones were read by immunoSEQ multiplex PCR, and TCRdb kept only the in-frame ones, dropping some. The sample has some 120,000 clones; roughly 84% are singletons. The specimen was blood. The receptor was derived from a man aged 40-50 years in good health. The chain couples TRBV13 to TRBJ1-3; D gene ambiguous. The chain's CDR3 is CASSLGSRGAGGNTIYF. As DNA, the CDR3 is TGTGCCAGCAGCTTAGGCTCGCGGGGAGCGGGGGGAAACACCATATATTTT.